This passage covers 3 T cell receptor beta chains from one sample sequenced in a study of blood T cell repertoires in COVID-19 (dated by TCRdb to 2020 to 2022). Libraries were constructed by the immunoSEQ multiplex PCR assay. TCRdb holds this immuneACCESS table with in-frame rearrangements only. Some clones are missing; in checked studies, unresolved V genes explain under half, and the rest has no known cause. Present in this sample are about 260,000 clones, over 70% of which were seen just once. The ten largest clones capture approximately 1.5% of the sample. Input material: peripheral blood. The receptor set was obtained from a woman aged 40 to 55 who had recovered from COVID-19.

With regard to this clone: The sample carries other DNA sequences with the same CDR3. The J gene is TRBJ1-2, the V gene TRBV28, with TRBD1 matching 10 bases. The junction had 4 bases not matched to a gene; V was cut back by 2 bases and J by 4 bases. The CDR3 length is 15 residues. Germline V lookup: CDR1 MDHEN, CDR2 SYDVKM. The CDR3 is CASSLPGQGGYGYTF. CDR3 in DNA: TGTGCCAGCAGTTTACCTGGACAGGGGGGCTATGGCTACACCTTC.

The chain recombines TRBV24-1 with TRBJ2-3; weak D call: TRBD2 (7 bases). The germline V and J ends were trimmed by 7 bases and 0 bases, with 16 bases remaining between them. The V gene's germline CDR1 is KGHDR and CDR2 SFDVKD. The CDR3 consists of 16 residues. The CDR3 DNA follows: TGTGCCACCAGCCGCGGGGGCCGGGGTAGCACAGATACGCAGTATTTT. Protein: CATSRGGRGSTDTQYF.

This chain connects TRBV13 to TRBJ2-4, with a possible D match to TRBD2 (5 bases). Germline CDR1 reads PRHDT; CDR2 reads FYEKMQ (reference sequence). V dropped 8 bases and J dropped 9 bases, with 14 bases sitting between them. The CDR3 runs 12 residues. CDR3 bases: TGTGCCAGCCGGCGCGAGGGTGGCATTCAGTACTTC. Protein: CASRREGGIQYF.